Listed here are 17 T cell receptor beta chains from one sample, sequenced in a study of blood T cell repertoires in COVID-19. Method: immunoSEQ multiplex PCR; TCRdb's copy keeps in-frame clones and lacks some. The table shows about 180,000 clones, with roughly four fifths occurring only once. The sequenced sample was peripheral blood. Receptor source: a human donor in a cohort sampled during active COVID-19.

The chain has TRBV7-2 and TRBJ1-5; 12 positions match TRBD1. Trimming at V came to 6 bases and at J to 7 bases, leaving 7 bases not matched to a gene. The germline V gene has CDR1 SGHTA and CDR2 FQGNSA. The length of the CDR3 is 15 residues. This CDR3 reads CASSSTGTGGQPQHF. CDR3 nucleotides: TGTGCCAGCAGTTCTACCGGGACAGGGGGCCAGCCCCAGCATTTT.

The chain links TRBV27 to TRBJ2-1; D possibly corresponds to TRBD1 (6 bases). CDR3 length equals 15 residues. The V and J ends lost 2 bases and 4 bases respectively, with 12 bases between them. The germline gives CDR1 MNHEY, CDR2 SMNVEV (reference sequence). The CDR3 loop is CASSLRDTTYNEQFF. For the CDR3, the DNA is TGTGCCAGCAGTTTAAGGGACACAACATACAATGAGCAGTTCTTC.

This clone was counted once. The chain combines TRBV24-1 with TRBJ2-5; 7 bases are shared with TRBD2. Germline lookup yields CDR1 KGHDR and CDR2 SFDVKD. Trimming took 6 bases from V and 2 from J; bases not matched to a gene: 5. The CDR3 loop spans 14 amino acids. CDR3 in DNA: TGTGCCACCAGTCAAACTAGCGAACAAGAGACCCAGTACTTC. As protein: CATSQTSEQETQYF.

The rearrangement links TRBV27 to TRBJ1-1; 7 bases match TRBD1. The germline V gene has CDR1 MNHEY and CDR2 SMNVEV (reference sequence). The CDR3 loop spans 18 amino acids. CDR3 nucleotides: TGTCCACGTGGGGGTTTTGAGTGGAGGGGGCGCCTGAACACTGAAGCTTTCTTT. Protein: CPRGGFEWRGRLNTEAFF.

J is TRBJ2-1 and V is TRBV27; a possible D gene is TRBD2 (5 bases). Germline CDR1 MNHEY, CDR2 SMNVEV (reference sequence). V lost 2 bases and J 7 bases, leaving 9 bases between the germline ends. CDR3 length: 13 amino acids. The CDR3 DNA reads TGTGCCAGCAGTTTAGGAAGGGAGAATGAGCAGTTCTTC. This sequence encodes CASSLGRENEQFF.

This chain joins TRBV6-5 and TRBJ1-3; D is perhaps TRBD1 (6 bases). V lost 7 bases to trimming and J lost 0 bases, with 10 bases between them. The CDR3 covers 14 residues. Germline V CDR1 and CDR2: MNHEY, SVGAGI. The CDR3 DNA reads as TGTGCCAGCAATCCCAGGGGCTCTGGAAACACCATATATTTT. It specifies CASNPRGSGNTIYF.

The chain recombines TRBV4-3 with TRBJ2-7, with D perhaps matching TRBD2 (6 bases). The germline V gene encodes CDR1 LGHNA and CDR2 YSLEER. With 2 bases removed from V and 2 bases from J, the gap between germline ends came to 7 bases. This CDR3 is built from 13 residues. The CDR3 sequence: CASSQRLAYEQYF. In DNA form, the CDR3 reads TGCGCCAGCAGCCAACGACTAGCCTACGAGCAGTACTTC.

This sequence joins TRBV10-3 and TRBJ2-3; 11 bases are shared with TRBD2. There are 18 residues in the CDR3. Germline CDR1 ENHRY, CDR2 SYGVKD. Trimming took 0 bases from V and 6 from J; bases not matched to a gene: 11. This CDR3 is CAISESAATSGAGDTQYF. The CDR3 bases are TGTGCCATCAGTGAGTCCGCCGCGACTAGCGGGGCGGGGGATACGCAGTATTTT.

This clone was seen a few times. The V and J genes are TRBV27 and TRBJ1-1, with D maybe TRBD1 (5 bases). Trimming left V 5 bases short and J 1 base short, with 11 bases between. The CDR3 spans 14 residues. Germline V CDR1 and CDR2: MNHEY, SMNVEV (reference sequence). This CDR3 is CASSPIQENTEAFF. The CDR3 coding sequence is TGTGCCAGCAGTCCCATACAGGAGAACACTGAAGCTTTCTTT.

The rearrangement uses TRBV5-6 and TRBJ2-3; 11 nucleotides align to TRBD2. The ends lost 0 bases at V and 3 bases at J; junction bases unmatched: 9. The CDR3 consists of 18 residues. The germline CDR1 and CDR2 sequences are SGHDT and YYEEEE. In DNA, the CDR3 is TGTGCCAGCAGCTTGGCCGGTAGCGGGGGGGCCTCGACAGATACGCAGTATTTT. Protein sequence: CASSLAGSGGASTDTQYF.

The CDR3 DNA reads TGTGCCAGTACTACCAGGCTAGCGGCATCCTACAATGAGCAGTTCTTC. Protein product: CASTTRLAASYNEQFF. This chain connects TRBV2 to TRBJ2-1; 7 bases align to TRBD2. V shed 9 bases, J shed 1 base, and the junction held 12 bases outside the gene matches. CDR1 and CDR2 from the germline V gene are SNHLY and FYNNEI. This CDR3 has 16 amino acids.

The rearrangement joins TRBV5-6 to TRBJ1-2; D is undetermined. The CDR3 consists of 14 residues. V was clipped by 4 bases and J by 3 bases, with 13 bases between them. Germline CDR1 is SGHDT and CDR2 is YYEEEE. The CDR3 nucleotides read TGTGCCAGCAGCCATCGGAGAATTGACTATGGCTACACCTTC. It yields the protein CASSHRRIDYGYTF.

The rearrangement links TRBV19 to TRBJ1-6; D is perhaps TRBD1 (6 bases). Germline loops: CDR1 LNHDA, CDR2 SQIVND (reference sequence). Trimming took 4 bases from V and 8 from J, leaving 12 bases between them. This CDR3 has 14 amino acids. For the CDR3, the DNA is TGTGCCAGTAGTACAACAGGGTTCGATTCACCCCTCCACTTT. Translated: CASSTTGFDSPLHF.

This clone was picked up a small number of times. This chain uses TRBV6-2 or TRBV6-3 with TRBJ2-7; 13 nucleotides match TRBD2. This CDR3 contains 14 residues. V lost 6 bases to trimming and J lost 3 bases; unmatched junction nucleotides: 2. Looked up from germline, CDR1 is MNHEY and CDR2 is SVGEGT. The CDR3, as DNA: TGTGCCAGCAGCCGGACTAGCGGGAGCTACGAGCAGTACTTC. Translating it yields CASSRTSGSYEQYF.

This clone turned up a few times. The chain uses TRBV25-1 and TRBJ1-6; 7 bases line up with TRBD1. CDR1 MGHDK and CDR2 SYGVNS come from the germline V gene. The CDR3 is 15 amino acids. J lost 7 bases, V lost 0 bases, and 3 bases had no gene match. CDR3 coding DNA: TGTGCCAGCAGTGAATACAGGGGGAAAAATTCACCCCTCCACTTT. Translation: CASSEYRGKNSPLHF.

This clone was picked up one time. V usage is TRBV11-2 and J usage is TRBJ1-2; D possibly corresponds to TRBD1 (5 bases). The CDR3 has 14 residues. The V end was cut by 0 bases, the J end by 1 base, with 6 bases between. The germline V gene encodes CDR1 SGHAT and CDR2 FQNNGV. In DNA form, the CDR3 reads TGTGCCAGCAGCTTAGATAGGGGTAACTATGGCTACACCTTC. It specifies CASSLDRGNYGYTF. The complete variable domain, with remaining parts taken from reference TRBV11-2 and TRBJ1-2, reads EAGVAQSPRYKIIEKRQSVAFWCNPISGHATLYWYQQILGQGPKLLIQFQNNGVVDDSQLPKDRFSAERLKGVDSTLKIQPAKLEDSAVYLCASSLDRGNYGYTFGSGTRLTVV.

The chain carries TRBV9 and TRBJ2-1; 8 nucleotides align to TRBD2. The CDR3 is 15 amino acids. Trimming took 0 bases from V and 6 from J; bases not matched to a gene: 5. Germline CDR1 SGDLS, CDR2 YYNGEE. CDR3 amino acids: CASSVVGSGINEQFF. The CDR3 DNA reads as TGTGCCAGCAGCGTAGTCGGTAGCGGGATCAATGAGCAGTTCTTC.